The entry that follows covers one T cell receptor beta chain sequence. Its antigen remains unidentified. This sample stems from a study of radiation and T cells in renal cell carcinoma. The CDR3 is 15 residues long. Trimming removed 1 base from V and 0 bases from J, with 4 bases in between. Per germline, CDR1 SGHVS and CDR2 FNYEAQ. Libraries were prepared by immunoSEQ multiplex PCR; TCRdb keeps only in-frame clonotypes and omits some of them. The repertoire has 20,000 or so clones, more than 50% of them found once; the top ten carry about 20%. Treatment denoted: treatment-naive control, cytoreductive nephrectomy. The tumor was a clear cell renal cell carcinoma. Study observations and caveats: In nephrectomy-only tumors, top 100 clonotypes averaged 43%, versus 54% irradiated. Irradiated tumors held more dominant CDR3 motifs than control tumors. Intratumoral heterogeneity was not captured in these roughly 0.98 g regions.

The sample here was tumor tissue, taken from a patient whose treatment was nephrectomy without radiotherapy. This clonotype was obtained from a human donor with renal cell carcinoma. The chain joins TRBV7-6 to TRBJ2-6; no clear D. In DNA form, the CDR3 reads TGTGCCAGCAGCTTAGGCGGCTCTGGGGCCAACGTCCTGACTTTC. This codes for CASSLGGSGANVLTF. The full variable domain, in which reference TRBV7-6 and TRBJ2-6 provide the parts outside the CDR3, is GAGVSQSPRYKVTKRGQDVALRCDPISGHVSLYWYRQALGQGPEFLTYFNYEAQQDKSGLPNDRFSAERPEGSISTLTIQRTEQRDSAMYRCASSLGGSGANVLTFGAGSRLTVL.